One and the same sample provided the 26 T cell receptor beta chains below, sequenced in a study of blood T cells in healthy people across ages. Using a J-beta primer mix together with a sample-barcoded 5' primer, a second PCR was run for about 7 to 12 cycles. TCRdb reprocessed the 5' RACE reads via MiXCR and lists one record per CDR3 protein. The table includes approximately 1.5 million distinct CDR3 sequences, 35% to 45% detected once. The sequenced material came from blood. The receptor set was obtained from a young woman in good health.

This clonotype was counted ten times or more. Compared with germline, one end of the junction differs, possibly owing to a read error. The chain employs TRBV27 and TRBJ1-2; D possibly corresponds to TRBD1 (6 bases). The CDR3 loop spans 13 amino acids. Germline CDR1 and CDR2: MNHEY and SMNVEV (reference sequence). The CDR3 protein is CASSLGTNYGYTF. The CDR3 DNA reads TGCGCCAGCAGCTTGGGGACAAACTATGGCTACACCTTC.

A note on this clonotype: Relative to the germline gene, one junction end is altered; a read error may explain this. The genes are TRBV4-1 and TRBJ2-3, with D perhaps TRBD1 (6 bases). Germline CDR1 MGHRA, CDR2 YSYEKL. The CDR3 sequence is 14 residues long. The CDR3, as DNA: TGCGCCAGCAGCCAAGATCCGATGACAGGTACGCAGTATTTT. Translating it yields CASSQDPMTGTQYF.

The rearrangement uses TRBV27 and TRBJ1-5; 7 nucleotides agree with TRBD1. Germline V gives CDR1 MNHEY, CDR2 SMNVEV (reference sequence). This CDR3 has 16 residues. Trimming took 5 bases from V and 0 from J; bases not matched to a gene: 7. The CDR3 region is CASSPTGTYSNQPQHF. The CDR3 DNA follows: TGTGCCAGCAGTCCGACAGGGACCTATAGCAATCAGCCCCAGCATTTT.

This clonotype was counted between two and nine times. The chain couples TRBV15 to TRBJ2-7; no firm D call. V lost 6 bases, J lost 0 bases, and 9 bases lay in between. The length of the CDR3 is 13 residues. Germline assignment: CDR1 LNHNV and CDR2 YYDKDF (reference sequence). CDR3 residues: CATSSSTSYEQYF. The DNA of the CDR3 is TGTGCCACCAGTTCCTCCACCTCCTACGAGCAGTACTTC.

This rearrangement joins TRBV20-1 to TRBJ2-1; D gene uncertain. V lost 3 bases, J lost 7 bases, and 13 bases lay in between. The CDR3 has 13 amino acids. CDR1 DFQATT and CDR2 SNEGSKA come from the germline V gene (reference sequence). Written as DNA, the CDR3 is TGCAGTGCTAGCCGCCGGATGGTGAATGAGCAGTTCTTC. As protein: CSASRRMVNEQFF.

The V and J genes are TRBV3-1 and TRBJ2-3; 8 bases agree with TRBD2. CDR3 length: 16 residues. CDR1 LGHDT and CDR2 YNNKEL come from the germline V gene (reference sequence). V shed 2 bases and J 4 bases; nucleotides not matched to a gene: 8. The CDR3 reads CASSQRFSGNSDTQYF. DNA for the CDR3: TGTGCCAGCAGCCAACGTTTTAGCGGGAATTCAGATACGCAGTATTTT.

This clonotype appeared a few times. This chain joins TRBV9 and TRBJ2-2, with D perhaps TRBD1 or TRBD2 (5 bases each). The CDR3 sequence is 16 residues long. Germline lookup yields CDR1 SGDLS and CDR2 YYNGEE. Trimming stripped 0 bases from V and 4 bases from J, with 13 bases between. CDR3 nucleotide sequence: TGTGCCAGCAGCGTAGTAAAGGGACCGGGCACCGGGGAGCTGTTTTTT. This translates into CASSVVKGPGTGELFF.

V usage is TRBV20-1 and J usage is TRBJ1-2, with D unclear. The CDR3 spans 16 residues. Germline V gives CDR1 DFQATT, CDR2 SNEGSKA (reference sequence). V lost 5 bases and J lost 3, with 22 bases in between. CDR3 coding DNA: TGCAGTGCTTCTCTCGGAAACAGCCAGGCCTACTATGGCTACACCTTC. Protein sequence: CSASLGNSQAYYGYTF.

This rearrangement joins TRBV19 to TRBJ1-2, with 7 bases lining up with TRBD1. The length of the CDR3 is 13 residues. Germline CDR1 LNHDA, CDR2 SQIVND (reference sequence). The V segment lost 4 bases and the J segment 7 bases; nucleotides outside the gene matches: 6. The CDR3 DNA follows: TGTGCCAGTAGTACCGAGGGGGCAGGTGGCTACACCTTC. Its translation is CASSTEGAGGYTF.

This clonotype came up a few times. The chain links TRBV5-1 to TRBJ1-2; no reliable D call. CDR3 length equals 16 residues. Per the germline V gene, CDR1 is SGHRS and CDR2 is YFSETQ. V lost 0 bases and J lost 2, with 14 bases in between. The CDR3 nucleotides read TGCGCCAGCAGCTTGGATGGCCCAGGAGGAAACTATGGCTACACCTTC. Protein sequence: CASSLDGPGGNYGYTF.

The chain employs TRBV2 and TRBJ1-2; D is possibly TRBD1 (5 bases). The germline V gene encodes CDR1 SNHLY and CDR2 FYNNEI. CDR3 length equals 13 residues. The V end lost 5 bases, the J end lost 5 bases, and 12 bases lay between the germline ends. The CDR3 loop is CASSYGTSYGYTF. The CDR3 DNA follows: TGTGCCAGCAGTTACGGGACCTCATATGGCTACACCTTC.

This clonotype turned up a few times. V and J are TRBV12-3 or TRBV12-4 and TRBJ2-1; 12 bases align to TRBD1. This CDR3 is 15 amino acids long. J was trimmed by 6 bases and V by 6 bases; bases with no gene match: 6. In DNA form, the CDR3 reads TGTGCCAGCAGCGGGGACAGGGGGCAACCCAATGAGCAGTTCTTC. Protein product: CASSGDRGQPNEQFF.

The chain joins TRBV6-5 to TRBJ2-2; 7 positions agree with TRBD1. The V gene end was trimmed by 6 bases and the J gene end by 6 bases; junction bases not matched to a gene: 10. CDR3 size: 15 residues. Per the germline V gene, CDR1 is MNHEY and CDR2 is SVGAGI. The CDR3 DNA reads TGTGCCAGCAGAAGAGGGGGCGACTCCCCCGGGGAGCTGTTTTTT. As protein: CASRRGGDSPGELFF.

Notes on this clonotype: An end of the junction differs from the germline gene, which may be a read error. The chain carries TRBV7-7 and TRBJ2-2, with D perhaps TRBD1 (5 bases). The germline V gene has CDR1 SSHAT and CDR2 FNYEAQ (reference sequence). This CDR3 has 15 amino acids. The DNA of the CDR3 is TGTGCTAGCAGCTTAGGAGAACAGGACACCGGGGAGCTGTTTTTT. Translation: CASSLGEQDTGELFF. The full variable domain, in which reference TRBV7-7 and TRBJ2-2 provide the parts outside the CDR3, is GAGVSQSPRYKVTKRGQDVTLRCDPISSHATLYWYQQALGQGPEFLTYFNYEAQPDKSGLPSDRFSAERPEGSISTLTIQRTEQRDSAMYRCASSLGEQDTGELFFGEGSRLTVL.

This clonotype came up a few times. The CDR3 coding sequence is TGCAGTGCTGCCTCTGGGACAGGGCTCCCCGAGCAGTTCTTC. Its protein product is CSAASGTGLPEQFF. The chain combines TRBV20-1 with TRBJ2-1; TRBD1 matches 9 bases. Unmatched junction bases numbered 12, after V lost 5 bases and J lost 10 bases. Germline CDR1 DFQATT, CDR2 SNEGSKA (reference sequence). The CDR3 sequence is 14 residues long.

The CDR3 loop is CASSPEISYNEQFF. In DNA form, the CDR3 reads TGTGCCAGCTCACCCGAGATCTCCTACAATGAGCAGTTCTTC. The rearrangement uses TRBV18 and TRBJ2-1; D not certain. CDR1 KGHSH and CDR2 LQKENI come from the germline V gene. The length of the CDR3 is 14 residues. V lost 3 bases and J 0 bases, leaving 6 bases between the germline ends.

CDR3 in DNA: TGCAGTGCTAGAATAGCGGGAGCCACTACGGCCTACAATGAGCAGTTCTTC. This gives the protein CSARIAGATTAYNEQFF. The rearrangement links TRBV20-1 to TRBJ2-1, with TRBD2 matching over 9 bases. CDR3 size: 17 residues. Germline CDR1 is DFQATT and CDR2 is SNEGSKA (reference sequence). Losses at the gene ends were 2 bases for V and 2 bases for J; bases not matched to a gene: 10.

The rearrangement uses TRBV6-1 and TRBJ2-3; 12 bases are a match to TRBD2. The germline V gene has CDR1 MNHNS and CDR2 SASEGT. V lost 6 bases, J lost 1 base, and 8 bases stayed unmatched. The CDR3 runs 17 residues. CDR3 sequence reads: CASSTGTSGFRTDTQYF. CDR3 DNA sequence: TGTGCCAGCAGCACCGGGACTAGCGGGTTCCGCACAGATACGCAGTATTTT.

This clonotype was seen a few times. The CDR3 sequence is CAVGYNSPLHF. In DNA form, the CDR3 reads TGTGCCGTAGGGTATAATTCACCCCTCCACTTT. V and J are TRBV7-9 and TRBJ1-6; D gene uncertain. CDR1 and CDR2 (germline): SEHNR, FQNEAQ (reference sequence). The CDR3 covers 11 residues. V lost 11 bases and J 4 bases, leaving 6 bases between the germline ends. Full variable domain (outside the CDR3, taken from reference TRBV7-9 and TRBJ1-6): DTGVSQNPRHKITKRGQNVTFRCDPISEHNRLYWYRQTLGQGPEFLTYFQNEAQLEKSRLLSDRFSAERPKGSFSTLEIQRTEQGDSAMYLCAVGYNSPLHFGNGTRLTVT.

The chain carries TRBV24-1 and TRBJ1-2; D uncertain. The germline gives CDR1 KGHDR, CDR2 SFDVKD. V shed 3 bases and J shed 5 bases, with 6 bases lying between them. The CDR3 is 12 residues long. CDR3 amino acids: CATSDPRYGYTF. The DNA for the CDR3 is TGTGCCACCAGTGATCCCCGGTATGGCTACACCTTC.

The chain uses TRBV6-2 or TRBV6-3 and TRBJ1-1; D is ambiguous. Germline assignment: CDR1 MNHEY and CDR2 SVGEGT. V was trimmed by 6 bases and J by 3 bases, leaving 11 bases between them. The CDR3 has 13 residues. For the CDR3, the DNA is TGTGCCAGCAGCCGGAGAGTCGACACTGAAGCTTTCTTT. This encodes CASSRRVDTEAFF.

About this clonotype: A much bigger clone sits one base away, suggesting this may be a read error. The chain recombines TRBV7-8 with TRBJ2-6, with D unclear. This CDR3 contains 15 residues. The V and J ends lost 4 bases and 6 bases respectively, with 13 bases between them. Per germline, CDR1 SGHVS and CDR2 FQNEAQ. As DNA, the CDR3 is TGTGCCAGCAGCTCCCAGGAATCCGAGGCCAACGTCCTGACTTTC. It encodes CASSSQESEANVLTF.

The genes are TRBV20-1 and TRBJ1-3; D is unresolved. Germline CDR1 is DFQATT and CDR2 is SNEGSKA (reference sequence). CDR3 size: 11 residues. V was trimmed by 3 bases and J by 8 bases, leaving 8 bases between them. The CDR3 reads CSASAGYTIYF. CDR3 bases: TGCAGTGCTAGCGCTGGTTACACCATATATTTT.

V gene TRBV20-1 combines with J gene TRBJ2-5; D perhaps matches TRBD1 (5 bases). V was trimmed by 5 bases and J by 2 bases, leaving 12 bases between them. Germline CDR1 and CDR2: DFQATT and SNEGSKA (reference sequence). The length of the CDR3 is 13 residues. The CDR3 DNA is TGCAGTGCTGGGGCCGTGAGACAAGAGACCCAGTACTTC. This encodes CSAGAVRQETQYF.

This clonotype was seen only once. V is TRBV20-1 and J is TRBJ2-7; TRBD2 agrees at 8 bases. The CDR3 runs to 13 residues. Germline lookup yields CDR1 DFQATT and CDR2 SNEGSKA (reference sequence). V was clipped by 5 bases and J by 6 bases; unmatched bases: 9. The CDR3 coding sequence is TGCAGTGCTCCGGGGGGGCCCATGGTCGAGCAGTACTTC. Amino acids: CSAPGGPMVEQYF.

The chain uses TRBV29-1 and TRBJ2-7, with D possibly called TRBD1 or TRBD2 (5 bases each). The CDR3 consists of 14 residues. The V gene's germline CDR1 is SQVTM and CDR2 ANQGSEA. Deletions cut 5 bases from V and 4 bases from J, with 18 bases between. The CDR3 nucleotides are TGCAGCGTTCGCCCAGGGTCGGGACGTTACGAGCAGTACTTC. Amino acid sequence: CSVRPGSGRYEQYF.